The entry below gives a single TCR beta chain sequence along with its context. Its antigen remains unidentified. This sample stems from a study of T cell responses to AZD1222 COVID-19 vaccine. Whole-study context: Researchers grouped second doses given at about 4 or about 12 weeks into one pool.

The germline V gene encodes CDR1 LNHDA and CDR2 SQIVND (reference sequence). The CDR3 spans 14 residues. V lost 5 bases and J lost 5, with 14 bases in between. Repertoires were generated with immunoSEQ multiplex PCR, while TCRdb's copy carries only in-frame clones and drops some. Among tens of thousands of clones listed, about 90% were seen once. Study-wide results and caveats: The study reported that nearly half of spike-specific TCRs target unmutated variant regions. There were mostly white British donors and more females than males, and clonal diversity was possibly underestimated.

The TCR sequence derives from an adult in good health. The input for sequencing was peripheral blood, taken on day 0 of AZD1222 vaccination. The genes are TRBV19 and TRBJ2-3; possible D gene TRBD1, 6 bases. CDR3 region: CASSPQGLEDTQYF. The CDR3 bases are TGTGCCAGTAGTCCACAGGGTTTGGAAGATACGCAGTATTTT.